These 7 T cell receptor beta chains were sequenced from one sample in a study of blood T cell repertoires in COVID-19. Some clones are missing from TCRdb's copy, which holds only in-frame ones; the method was immunoSEQ multiplex PCR. The sample lists about 330,000 clones; roughly 90% were seen once. Sequenced input: peripheral blood. The receptors were gathered from a woman aged 50 to 60 with active or convalescent COVID-19.

This chain joins TRBV7-8 and TRBJ1-1, with D perhaps TRBD1 (5 bases). Per the germline V gene, CDR1 is SGHVS and CDR2 is FQNEAQ. The CDR3 runs 11 residues. Trimming took off 6 bases at V and 5 bases at J, with 7 bases between the two ends. CDR3 nucleotides: TGTGCCAGCAGGGGGGGGACTGAAGCTTTCTTT. Translation: CASRGGTEAFF.

CDR3 loop: CASSLLGTDYGYTF. The CDR3 DNA reads as TGTGCCAGCAGCTTATTGGGGACAGACTATGGCTACACCTTC. The V and J genes are TRBV7-2 and TRBJ1-2; 7 nucleotides align to TRBD1. Germline CDR1 SGHTA, CDR2 FQGNSA. The CDR3 sequence is 14 residues long. V was pared by 2 bases and J by 3 bases, with 3 bases of the junction left unmatched.

The chain combines TRBV20-1 with TRBJ2-7; tentative D call: TRBD1 (5 bases). Germline CDR1 and CDR2: DFQATT and SNEGSKA (reference sequence). V lost 3 bases and J lost 6, with 18 bases in between. This CDR3 comprises 14 residues. The CDR3 DNA reads as TGCAGTGCTAGTTCTAGGGGAAAAGTGTTCGAGCAGTACTTC. Its protein is CSASSRGKVFEQYF.

The CDR3 coding sequence is TGTGCCAGCAGTGGGGACAGGGCCAAGGGCGGCACTGAAGCTTTCTTT. It specifies CASSGDRAKGGTEAFF. This chain joins TRBV2 and TRBJ1-1; TRBD1 agrees at 9 bases. Germline trimming cut 4 bases from V and 4 bases from J; bases unmatched to any gene: 10. Germline V gene data show CDR1 as SNHLY and CDR2 as FYNNEI. The CDR3 is 16 residues long.

Details on this clone: Other DNA sequences in the sample encode the same CDR3. The V gene is TRBV7-3, the J gene TRBJ1-1; possibly TRBD1 for D (5 bases). V was trimmed by 5 bases and J by 3 bases, leaving 10 bases between them. The CDR3 is 13 amino acids. The germline CDR1 and CDR2 sequences are SGHTA and FQGTGA. In nucleotides, the CDR3 is TGTGCCAGCAGCCTGACAGCTGACACTGAAGCTTTCTTT. It encodes CASSLTADTEAFF.

This clone appeared a few times. The chain couples TRBV3-1 (or the pseudogene TRBV3-2) to TRBJ1-2, with D possibly matching TRBD1 (6 bases). Germline loops: CDR1 LGHDT, CDR2 YNNKEL (reference sequence). CDR3 length: 15 residues. Trimming took off 3 bases at V and 6 bases at J, with 17 bases between the two ends. CDR3 nucleotide sequence: TGTGCCAGCAGCCACTCGGGTACAGGGAGAAATGGCTACACCTTC. Translation: CASSHSGTGRNGYTF.

The rearrangement links TRBV4-2 to TRBJ2-1; 9 bases agree with TRBD1. The CDR3 is made up of 16 amino acids. CDR1 and CDR2 from the germline V gene are LGHNA and YNFKEQ. Trimming took 1 base from V and 7 from J; bases not matched to a gene: 8. The CDR3 loop is CASSQVVRQGGNEQFF. CDR3 DNA sequence: TGTGCCAGCAGCCAAGTGGTCCGACAGGGGGGGAATGAGCAGTTCTTC.